Listed here are 15 T cell receptor beta chains from one sample, sequenced in a study of kidney transplant recipient with SARS-CoV-2 infection. One entry per CDR3 protein results from TCRdb running MiXCR on the reads. The sample shows roughly 250,000 distinct CDR3 sequences, under 30% of them seen only once. This specimen consisted of a blood sample, obtained at baseline and between days 110 and 120 from a kidney transplant recipient. These receptors were taken from a young adult male patient who had COVID-19 and was a kidney transplant recipient. The T cells may come from the graft donor.

For this clonotype: With a much larger clone just one base away, this may be a read error. CDR3 region: CASSGPAVGNSPLHF. The DNA of the CDR3 is TGTGCCAGCAGTGGCCCGGCAGTTGGTAATTCACCCCTCCACTTT. V usage is TRBV25-1 and J usage is TRBJ1-6; D uncertain. Trimming took off 4 bases at V and 6 bases at J, with 13 bases between the two ends. This CDR3 region has 15 residues. Germline CDR1 is MGHDK and CDR2 is SYGVNS.

In regard to this clonotype: This clone may be a read error of a much larger clone one base away. The V and J genes are TRBV27 and TRBJ2-2; a possible D gene is TRBD2 (5 bases). CDR1 and CDR2 (germline): MNHEY, SMNVEV (reference sequence). The CDR3 sequence is 13 residues long. CDR3 sequence (DNA): TGTGCCGGCAGTATACTAGAGGCCGGGGAGCTGTTTTTT. Translation gives CAGSILEAGELFF.

This clonotype was detected many times. The rearrangement joins TRBV5-1 to TRBJ1-2; D not resolved. Germline assignment: CDR1 SGHRS and CDR2 YFSETQ. Trimming removed 5 bases from V and 4 bases from J, with 21 bases in between. This CDR3 is built from 16 residues. CDR3 sequence (DNA): TGCGCCAGCAGGAAGTCATCGGTTCGAAAGACCTATGGCTACACCTTC. Its translation is CASRKSSVRKTYGYTF.

This clonotype has a count of ten or more. The rearrangement uses TRBV20-1 and TRBJ1-2; no clear D. V was cut by 5 bases and J by 3 bases, with 7 bases left in between. There are 11 residues in the CDR3. Germline loops: CDR1 DFQATT, CDR2 SNEGSKA (reference sequence). CDR3 sequence (DNA): TGCAGTGCTGTTACAGACTATGGCTACACCTTC. Translating it yields CSAVTDYGYTF.

This clonotype was recorded at least ten times. This chain uses TRBV11-1 with TRBJ1-2; D is undetermined. The CDR3 contains 17 residues. Germline values: CDR1 SGHAT, CDR2 FQDESV (reference sequence). The V and J ends lost 5 bases and 4 bases respectively, with 23 bases between them. The CDR3 spells CASSAILKAGKTYGYTF. The CDR3 coding sequence is TGTGCCAGCAGCGCGATTCTTAAGGCTGGAAAGACCTATGGCTACACCTTC.

Notes on this clonotype: A clone one base away is much larger, so this may be a read error. The chain is built from TRBV27 and TRBJ1-1; no firm D call. V was shortened by 5 bases and J by 1 base, with 14 bases between the two germline ends. Germline V gene lookup returns CDR1 MNHEY and CDR2 SMNVEV (reference sequence). This CDR3 is 15 amino acids long. CDR3 amino acids: CASSNIHGGNTEAFF. Here the CDR3 DNA reads TGTGCCAGCAGTAACATACATGGAGGGAACACTGAAGCTTTCTTT.

There are many counts of this clonotype. The V gene is TRBV20-1, the J gene TRBJ1-2; D is undetermined. The germline V gene encodes CDR1 DFQATT and CDR2 SNEGSKA (reference sequence). Deletions cut 6 bases from V and 6 bases from J, with 14 bases between. This CDR3 spans 12 amino acids. The CDR3 here is CSALRQGHGYTF. The CDR3 region has the DNA TGCAGTGCCCTCCGGCAAGGGCATGGCTACACCTTC.

The table lists this clonotype with many counts. The chain joins TRBV5-6 to TRBJ1-2; no reliable D call. Trimming took 7 bases from V and 4 from J, leaving 23 bases between them. This CDR3 comprises 16 residues. Germline V gene sequence: CDR1 SGHDT, CDR2 YYEEEE. The CDR3 sequence is CASALTNSRKTYGYTF. CDR3 sequence (DNA): TGTGCCAGCGCCCTGACCAATAGTCGAAAGACCTATGGCTACACCTTC.

This clonotype has ten or more counts. V is TRBV27 and J is TRBJ1-1; D gene uncertain. This CDR3 has 15 amino acids. Trimming left V 2 bases short and J 0 bases short, with 10 bases between. CDR1 MNHEY and CDR2 SMNVEV come from the germline V gene (reference sequence). The CDR3 region has the DNA TGTGCCAGCAGTTTAAAGGCAGGAGTGAACACTGAAGCTTTCTTT. Amino acid sequence: CASSLKAGVNTEAFF.

This clonotype has only a few counts. This chain links TRBV6-6 with TRBJ2-1; the D gene is possibly TRBD1 (6 bases). The CDR3 loop spans 15 amino acids. Trimming took 6 bases from V and 6 from J, leaving 18 bases between them. Germline assignment: CDR1 MNHNY and CDR2 SVGAGI (reference sequence). CDR3 DNA: TGTGCCAGCAGCCGAAACAGGGAGTACTTCAATGAGCAGTTCTTC. Residues: CASSRNREYFNEQFF.

This clonotype showed up many times. The rearrangement links TRBV19 to TRBJ2-7; 7 bases fit TRBD2. V gave up 6 bases and J gave up 7 bases; unmatched junction bases: 12. The CDR3 totals 14 residues. Germline V CDR1 and CDR2: LNHDA, SQIVND (reference sequence). The CDR3 coding sequence is TGTGCCAGTAGCCAGGGTTGGGGAGGGAGAGAGCAGTACTTC. Amino acids: CASSQGWGGREQYF.

This clonotype occurred many times. The chain carries TRBV7-9 and TRBJ1-2, with D uncertain. The germline V gene has CDR1 SEHNR and CDR2 FQNEAQ (reference sequence). The CDR3 length is 16 residues. V shed 1 base and J shed 0 bases, with 12 bases lying between them. CDR3 in DNA: TGTGCCAGCAGCTTAGTCTTTAACATAACTAACTATGGCTACACCTTC. Amino acid sequence: CASSLVFNITNYGYTF.

In this sample, this clonotype turned up many times. The chain is built from TRBV8-2 and TRBJ1-2. TRBV8-2 is a pseudogene. CDR3 size: 16 residues. CDR3 protein: CGSFGTDSRKTYGYTF. Written as DNA, the CDR3 is TGTGGCAGTTTTGGCACTGATAGCCGAAAGACCTATGGCTACACCTTC.

This clonotype was observed at least ten times. This chain joins TRBV7-9 and TRBJ2-7, with TRBD1 as a possible D gene (6 bases). Germline lookup yields CDR1 SEHNR and CDR2 FQNEAQ (reference sequence). This CDR3 has 16 residues. Trimming shortened V by 5 bases and J by 0 bases, and 17 bases separated the two germline ends. The CDR3 is CASSTTARGPSYEQYF. The CDR3 region has the DNA TGTGCCAGCAGCACCACCGCCAGGGGACCCTCCTACGAGCAGTACTTC.

This chain uses TRBV3-1 with TRBJ2-7; tentatively, D is TRBD1 (5 bases). Germline CDR1 and CDR2: LGHDT and YNNKEL (reference sequence). Between the trimmed V and J ends, which lost 5 bases and 5 bases, there was a span of 25 bases. This CDR3 has 17 residues. CDR3 sequence: CASSDRGSHFVLDEQYF. CDR3 nucleotides: TGTGCCAGCAGCGACAGAGGTTCCCATTTCGTGTTAGACGAGCAGTACTTC.